Below, one T cell receptor (beta chain) is given with its context. For the second PCR, which ran for roughly 7 to 11 cycles, a sample-barcoded 5' primer and a J-beta primer mix were used. Each CDR3 protein is one row after TCRdb ran MiXCR on the 5' RACE reads. Here the sample spans about 1.4 million distinct CDR3 sequences, around 59% being singletons. CDR3 length equals 16 residues. CDR1 and CDR2 (germline): SQVTM, ANQGSEA. The V end was cut by 3 bases, the J end by 8 bases, with 23 bases between. This entry comes from a study of blood T cells in healthy people across ages. The receptor was derived from a young man in good health. The specimen sequenced was blood. V and J are TRBV29-1 and TRBJ2-1, with D possibly matching TRBD1 (6 bases). For the CDR3, the DNA is TGCAGCGTTGATCGCGTCGTCGGCAGGGGTAGCGATGAGCAGTTCTTC. It translates to CSVDRVVGRGSDEQFF.